This T cell receptor beta chain was documented in a study of Ad26.COV2.S vaccination and SARS-CoV-2 variants. As for this clone: Its antigen is unknown.

Study-wide points: Analytic work on TCR breadth and depth might have understated the full extent of total T cell responses.

Profiled with immunoSEQ multiplex PCR; TCRdb holds only in-frame clones, not every one. The sample has approximately 300,000 clones; approximately 86% are singletons. Indicated treatment: about 20 received Ad26.COV2.S at low or high dose, single or two shots; about 5 received placebo; per-sample allocation not given. Collection of samples fell on day 63 after the first vaccine or placebo injection. A Boston donor was an adult aged 18-55 years. Immunization relied on an Ad26 vector, which expressed Wuhan-strain SARS-CoV-2 spike. Material: peripheral blood, obtained in a trial of Ad26.COV2.S vaccine versus placebo. The receptor was derived from a person between 18 and 60 years old who received the Ad26.COV2.S COVID-19 vaccine or a placebo.

Here the CDR3 DNA reads TGTGCCAGCATGCATAGGCAGTCTGAAAAACTGTTTTTT. Protein: CASMHRQSEKLFF. This chain joins TRBV2 and TRBJ1-4; D is undetermined. The CDR3 is made up of 13 amino acids. V lost 7 bases to trimming and J lost 7 bases, with 13 bases between them. CDR1 is SNHLY and CDR2 is FYNNEI in the germline V gene.